Listed here are 16 T cell receptor beta chains from one sample, sequenced in a study of blood T cell repertoires in COVID-19. Sequencing used immunoSEQ multiplex PCR; TCRdb keeps in-frame clones, though not all of them. The repertoire holds 230,000 or so clones, nearly 90% seen once, with 4.6% in the top ten. The source material was peripheral blood. The receptors shown here come from a woman aged 40 to 49 who had recovered from COVID-19.

The V call is TRBV11-3, the J call TRBJ2-1; TRBD2 aligns across 13 bases. The CDR3 runs to 19 residues. Per the germline V gene, CDR1 is SGHNT and CDR2 is YENEEA. V was clipped by 2 bases and J by 0 bases; unmatched bases: 7. The CDR3 DNA reads as TGTGCCAGCAGCTTAAGGACTAGCGGGAGAGGAAGCTCCTACAATGAGCAGTTCTTC. The encoded protein is CASSLRTSGRGSSYNEQFF.

The chain has TRBV27 and TRBJ1-1; 9 bases are a match to TRBD1. V gave up 9 bases and J gave up 6 bases; unmatched junction bases: 8. Germline CDR1 MNHEY, CDR2 SMNVEV (reference sequence). The CDR3 totals 13 residues. For the CDR3, the DNA is TGTGCCAGTTGGAAACGGACAGGGGCTGAAGCTTTCTTT. Amino acid sequence: CASWKRTGAEAFF.

The table lists this clone with a count of one. V and J are TRBV2 and TRBJ2-5; TRBD1 aligns across 8 bases. The junction had 17 bases not matched to a gene; V was cut back by 7 bases and J by 10 bases. Germline values: CDR1 SNHLY, CDR2 FYNNEI. CDR3 length: 15 amino acids. In nucleotides, the CDR3 is TGTGCCAGCAAAAGCGGCGGGACAGGAGGGGGTGTCCAGTACTTC. Translating it yields CASKSGGTGGGVQYF. Variable domain in full (rest from reference TRBV2 and TRBJ2-5): EPEVTQTPSHQVTQMGQEVILRCVPISNHLYFYWYRQILGQKVEFLVSFYNNEISEKSEIFDDQFSVERPDGSNFTLKIRSTKLEDSAMYFCASKSGGTGGGVQYFGPGTRLLVL.

This chain links TRBV11-3 with TRBJ2-4, with a tentative D call TRBD1 (6 bases). This CDR3 contains 14 residues. The germline V gene encodes CDR1 SGHNT and CDR2 YENEEA. Trimming stripped 5 bases from V and 6 bases from J, with 14 bases between. The CDR3 here is CASSLPGVGNIQYF. In nucleotides, the CDR3 is TGTGCCAGCAGCCTCCCAGGGGTGGGAAACATTCAGTACTTC.

V and J are TRBV6-2 or TRBV6-3 and TRBJ2-7, with 10 positions matching TRBD2. CDR1 is MNHEY and CDR2 is SVGEGT in the germline V gene. This CDR3 contains 14 residues. V lost 5 bases to trimming and J lost 2 bases; unmatched junction nucleotides: 3. CDR3 in DNA: TGTGCCAGCAGTCATAGCGGGAGGACCTACGAGCAGTACGTC. It encodes CASSHSGRTYEQYV.

This clone was detected only once. The chain has TRBV2 and TRBJ1-3, with a possible D match to TRBD1 (6 bases). Trimming removed 2 bases from V and 0 bases from J, with 14 bases in between. The CDR3 has 17 amino acids. Germline assignment: CDR1 SNHLY and CDR2 FYNNEI. The CDR3 protein is CASSERRTANSGNTIYF. The DNA for the CDR3 is TGTGCCAGCAGTGAAAGAAGGACAGCCAACTCTGGAAACACCATATATTTT.

This sequence joins TRBV19 and TRBJ1-2, with 7 bases fitting TRBD1. The CDR3 extends over 14 amino acids. The V segment lost 11 bases and the J segment 5 bases; nucleotides outside the gene matches: 14. Germline CDR1 LNHDA, CDR2 SQIVND (reference sequence). The CDR3 region has the DNA TGTGCCTCCCGAGGAGGGGACAGAGCTTATGGCTACACCTTC. Protein: CASRGGDRAYGYTF. Complete variable domain (other parts from reference TRBV19 and TRBJ1-2): DGGITQSPKYLFRKEGQNVTLSCEQNLNHDAMYWYRQDPGQGLRLIYYSQIVNDFQKGDIAEGYSVSREKKESFPLTVTSAQKNPTAFYLCASRGGDRAYGYTFGSGTRLTVV.

The chain carries TRBV19 and TRBJ2-7, with D unclear. Germline V lookup: CDR1 LNHDA, CDR2 SQIVND (reference sequence). Trimming left V 4 bases short and J 3 bases short, with 4 bases between. The CDR3 runs 11 residues. The CDR3 sequence is CASSNSYEQYF. The CDR3 DNA reads TGTGCCAGTAGTAACAGCTACGAGCAGTACTTC.

V usage is TRBV4-1 and J usage is TRBJ1-1; a weak D match, TRBD1 (5 bases). There are 14 residues in the CDR3. Trimming pared 3 bases from V and 1 base from J, leaving 9 bases between. Germline CDR1 reads MGHRA; CDR2 reads YSYEKL. The CDR3 sequence is CASSQMTENTEAFF. The CDR3 DNA follows: TGCGCCAGCAGCCAGATGACAGAGAACACTGAAGCTTTCTTT.

The chain carries TRBV4-1 and TRBJ1-2; D unresolved. CDR3 size: 15 residues. The germline CDR1 and CDR2 sequences are MGHRA and YSYEKL. V shed 1 base and J shed 8 bases, with 17 bases lying between them. For the CDR3, the DNA is TGCGCCAGCAGCCAAGTGGTGGTGTCCGGGGTCGGCTACACCTTC. Its protein is CASSQVVVSGVGYTF.

This clone was recorded once. J is TRBJ2-2 and V is TRBV4-1; 9 bases agree with TRBD1. The CDR3 contains 17 residues. V shed 5 bases, J shed 2 bases, and the junction held 9 bases outside the gene matches. CDR1 and CDR2 (germline): MGHRA, YSYEKL. CDR3 residues: CASSTTGQGTNTGELFF. In nucleotides, the CDR3 is TGCGCCAGCAGCACAACCGGACAGGGGACCAACACCGGGGAGCTGTTTTTT.

This clone has just one count. The chain carries TRBV30 and TRBJ2-6; 8 nucleotides line up with TRBD2. V dropped 3 bases and J dropped 2; count of bases not matched to a gene: 9. There are 17 residues in the CDR3. The V gene's germline CDR1 is GTSNPN and CDR2 SVGIG (reference sequence). Here the CDR3 reads CAWRPGLARPGANVLTF. The CDR3 region has the DNA TGTGCCTGGAGACCCGGACTAGCTCGGCCTGGGGCCAACGTCCTGACTTTC.

The V call is TRBV5-1, the J call TRBJ2-7, with 12 bases that match TRBD2. The CDR3 loop spans 15 amino acids. CDR1 is SGHRS and CDR2 is YFSETQ in the germline V gene. V shed 0 bases, J shed 2 bases, and the junction held 0 bases outside the gene matches. DNA for the CDR3: TGCGCCAGCAGCTTGGGGACTAGCGGGGCCTACGAGCAGTACTTC. Residues: CASSLGTSGAYEQYF.

The chain joins TRBV11-2 to TRBJ2-7, with a weak D call TRBD2 (6 bases). The germline V gene encodes CDR1 SGHAT and CDR2 FQNNGV. V lost 3 bases, J lost 3 bases, and 12 bases lay in between. The CDR3 contains 14 residues. In nucleotides, the CDR3 is TGTGCCAGCAGCTTCCGCGGCGGGGACTACGAGCAGTACTTC. Its protein is CASSFRGGDYEQYF.

The rearrangement links TRBV4-3 to TRBJ2-1; 8 nucleotides agree with TRBD2. The CDR3 has 18 residues. The ends lost 0 bases at V and 2 bases at J; junction bases unmatched: 9. The germline V gene encodes CDR1 LGHNA and CDR2 YSLEER. CDR3 in amino acids: CASSQDGGRPNTYNEQFF. DNA of the CDR3: TGCGCCAGCAGCCAAGACGGCGGGAGGCCGAATACCTACAATGAGCAGTTCTTC.

The rearrangement links TRBV5-4 to TRBJ2-1, with 11 bases lining up with TRBD2. V shed 2 bases, J shed 6 bases, and the junction held 4 bases outside the gene matches. The CDR3 has 15 amino acids. CDR1 and CDR2 (germline): SGHNT, YYREEE (reference sequence). CDR3 DNA sequence: TGTGCCAGCAGCTTTAGCGGGGGGGCGGGCAATGAGCAGTTCTTC. It encodes CASSFSGGAGNEQFF.